One and the same sample provided the 21 T cell receptor beta chains below, sequenced in a study of control samples from healthy donors and cancer patients (dated by TCRdb to 2018 to 2021). The library relied on the immunoSEQ multiplex PCR assay. TCRdb provides this immuneACCESS table in a form limited to in-frame rearrangements. Some clones are lacking; in checked studies, under half of them reflect an unresolved V gene, and why the rest are absent is not known. Here the sample has tens of thousands of clones; 89% occur a single time. The biggest ten clones account for approximately 1.4% of the sample. Sequencing was done on a sample of PBMCs. Receptors were obtained from a man aged 35 to 55 with colorectal cancer.

This chain uses TRBV3-1 (or the pseudogene TRBV3-2) with TRBJ1-5, with D possibly matching TRBD1 (6 bases). V dropped 0 bases and J dropped 4 bases, with 10 bases sitting between them. There are 15 residues in the CDR3. Germline V lookup: CDR1 LGHDT, CDR2 YNNKEL (reference sequence). The CDR3 protein is CASSQEGGLNQPQHF. The CDR3 nucleotides are TGTGCCAGCAGCCAAGAAGGGGGGTTGAATCAGCCCCAGCATTTT.

The DNA for the CDR3 is TGTGCCAGCAGTCTCTTGACTAGCTACAATGAGCAGTTCTTC. Its translation: CASSLLTSYNEQFF. V is TRBV27 and J is TRBJ2-1, with a possible D match to TRBD2 (6 bases). Trimming stripped 5 bases from V and 3 bases from J, with 11 bases between. This CDR3 has 14 amino acids. Germline V lookup: CDR1 MNHEY, CDR2 SMNVEV (reference sequence).

The J gene is TRBJ2-7, the V gene TRBV27; 9 bases are a match to TRBD1. CDR3 length equals 14 residues. Looked up from germline, CDR1 is MNHEY and CDR2 is SMNVEV (reference sequence). Trimming took 5 bases from V and 2 from J; bases not matched to a gene: 4. The CDR3 nucleotides read TGTGCCAGCAGTCTCCGACAGGGGGCCTACGAGCAGTACTTC. This translates into CASSLRQGAYEQYF.

The chain combines TRBV21-1 with TRBJ2-3. TRBV21-1 is noted as a pseudogene. CDR3 length: 16 residues. The CDR3 region has the DNA TGTGCCAGCAGCAATAAAGGAGGGGGACCAACAGATACGCAGTATTTT. Translating it yields CASSNKGGGPTDTQYF.

The chain recombines TRBV28 with TRBJ1-2, with D uncertain. Germline V gives CDR1 MDHEN, CDR2 SYDVKM. The V end lost 6 bases, the J end lost 5 bases, and 10 bases lay between the germline ends. The CDR3 loop spans 12 amino acids. Here the CDR3 DNA reads TGTGCCAGCAGCTTCGGGGAGTATGGCTACACCTTC. This gives the protein CASSFGEYGYTF.

This clone was counted a single time. The chain has TRBV19 and TRBJ1-3; unclear D gene. This CDR3 is 15 amino acids long. CDR1 LNHDA and CDR2 SQIVND come from the germline V gene (reference sequence). V lost 8 bases and J 1 base, leaving 15 bases between the germline ends. The CDR3 spells CASERGFSSGNTIYF. The CDR3 nucleotides are TGTGCCAGTGAAAGAGGGTTCTCGTCTGGAAACACCATATATTTT.

The J gene is TRBJ2-2, the V gene TRBV24-1, with D possibly being TRBD2 (6 bases). Germline values: CDR1 KGHDR, CDR2 SFDVKD. V gave up 4 bases and J gave up 7 bases, with 18 bases separating them. There are 16 residues in the CDR3. CDR3 loop: CATSDKTSLVGGELFF. The CDR3 bases are TGTGCCACCAGTGACAAGACTAGTTTAGTCGGCGGGGAGCTGTTTTTT.

The V and J genes are TRBV9 and TRBJ2-7, with D possibly matching TRBD2 (7 bases). The CDR3 runs 15 residues. The ends were cut back, 4 bases at V and 3 bases at J, with 17 bases in the middle. CDR1 SGDLS and CDR2 YYNGEE come from the germline V gene. DNA of the CDR3: TGTGCCAGCAGCCTAGGGGGAGGGCTAATCTACGAGCAGTACTTC. Translated, it gives CASSLGGGLIYEQYF.

V gene TRBV7-2 combines with J gene TRBJ2-7, with 8 bases fitting TRBD1. Trimming at V came to 2 bases and at J to 2 bases, leaving 5 bases not matched to a gene. CDR1 is SGHTA, CDR2 FQGNSA, per germline. CDR3 length equals 15 residues. The CDR3, as DNA: TGTGCCAGCAGCTTACGACAGGGGAATCCCTACGAGCAGTACTTC. Translated: CASSLRQGNPYEQYF. The full variable domain, rest sourced from reference TRBV7-2 and TRBJ2-7, is GAGVSQSPSNKVTEKGKDVELRCDPISGHTALYWYRQSLGQGLEFLIYFQGNSAPDKSGLPSDRFSAERTGGSVSTLTIQRTQQEDSAVYLCASSLRQGNPYEQYFGPGTRLTVT.

This chain connects TRBV7-2 to TRBJ2-1; 7 nucleotides align to TRBD1. With 4 bases clipped from V and 6 bases from J, the junction kept 9 bases outside the gene matches. CDR1 SGHTA and CDR2 FQGNSA come from the germline V gene. This CDR3 region has 15 residues. CDR3 bases: TGTGCCAGCAGCTCCCTCGGGACAGAAGGCAATGAGCAGTTCTTC. This encodes CASSSLGTEGNEQFF.

The chain carries TRBV6-5 and TRBJ1-2; tentatively, D is TRBD1 (5 bases). The germline V gene encodes CDR1 MNHEY and CDR2 SVGAGI. This CDR3 is built from 13 residues. V lost 4 bases, J lost 2 bases, and 8 bases lay in between. The CDR3 region is CASSSGYNYGYTF. The CDR3 coding sequence is TGTGCCAGCAGTTCAGGGTACAACTATGGCTACACCTTC.

The chain combines TRBV11-2 with TRBJ1-2; 8 nucleotides agree with TRBD1. After removal of 4 bases from V and 4 bases from J, the junction contained 5 bases not matched to a gene. Germline assignment: CDR1 SGHAT and CDR2 FQNNGV. The CDR3 spans 14 residues. CDR3 coding DNA: TGTGCCAGCAGCTCAACAGGGGGGGGCTATGGCTACACCTTC. Translated, it gives CASSSTGGGYGYTF. The full variable domain, rest sourced from reference TRBV11-2 and TRBJ1-2, is EAGVAQSPRYKIIEKRQSVAFWCNPISGHATLYWYQQILGQGPKLLIQFQNNGVVDDSQLPKDRFSAERLKGVDSTLKIQPAKLEDSAVYLCASSSTGGGYGYTFGSGTRLTVV.

This chain joins TRBV12-3 or TRBV12-4 and TRBJ1-5, with 7 positions matching TRBD1. V gave up 6 bases and J gave up 2 bases; unmatched junction bases: 1. The CDR3 has 13 residues. DNA of the CDR3: TGTGCCAGCAGAGGGGGCGGCAATCAGCCCCAGCATTTT. Its translation is CASRGGGNQPQHF.

The rearrangement uses TRBV28 and TRBJ2-1; tentative D call: TRBD2 (6 bases). CDR3 size: 15 residues. The V and J ends lost 5 bases and 8 bases respectively, with 19 bases between them. Germline assignment: CDR1 MDHEN and CDR2 SYDVKM. The CDR3 DNA reads as TGTGCCAGCAGTCCCTCCAGGAGGGTATTCGATGAGCAGTTCTTC. This encodes CASSPSRRVFDEQFF.

J is TRBJ2-7 and V is TRBV11-2; D call uncertain. Germline CDR1 and CDR2: SGHAT and FQNNGV. This CDR3 is 13 amino acids long. V gave up 1 base and J gave up 4 bases, with 8 bases separating them. This CDR3 is CASSLGAGYEQYF. In nucleotides, the CDR3 is TGTGCCAGCAGCTTAGGGGCCGGGTACGAGCAGTACTTC.

The chain recombines TRBV7-9 with TRBJ1-5; D is ambiguous. The CDR3 sequence is 13 residues long. Germline V gives CDR1 SEHNR, CDR2 FQNEAQ (reference sequence). Trimming took off 5 bases at V and 6 bases at J, with 11 bases between the two ends. In nucleotides, the CDR3 is TGTGCCAGCAGCGTCAGCGGGGTTCAGCCCCAGCATTTT. Protein sequence: CASSVSGVQPQHF.

The table lists this clone with a few counts. The chain has TRBV4-1 and TRBJ1-4; the D is unclear. Germline V gives CDR1 MGHRA, CDR2 YSYEKL. The CDR3 is made up of 14 amino acids. Trimming took off 1 base at V and 3 bases at J, with 6 bases between the two ends. CDR3: CASSQAGSNEKLFF. The CDR3 DNA is TGCGCCAGCAGCCAAGCGGGGTCTAATGAAAAACTGTTTTTT.

This chain uses TRBV30 with TRBJ2-7; no reliable D call. The CDR3 length is 11 residues. Germline values: CDR1 GTSNPN, CDR2 SVGIG (reference sequence). The ends were cut back, 5 bases at V and 3 bases at J, with 8 bases in the middle. The CDR3 reads CAWSGLYEQYF. CDR3 coding DNA: TGTGCCTGGTCGGGCCTCTACGAGCAGTACTTC. Drawing the rest from reference TRBV30 and TRBJ2-7, the complete variable domain is SQTIHQWPATLVQPVGSPLSLECTVEGTSNPNLYWYRQAAGRGLQLLFYSVGIGQISSEVPQNLSASRPQDRQFILSSKKLLLSDSGFYLCAWSGLYEQYFGPGTRLTVT.

The chain couples TRBV7-9 to TRBJ2-5; no clear D gene. The germline gives CDR1 SEHNR, CDR2 FQNEAQ (reference sequence). This CDR3 has 14 amino acids. Trimming removed 4 bases from V and 2 bases from J, with 11 bases in between. As DNA, the CDR3 is TGTGCCAGCAGCTCCCGGGCGTTTCAAGAGACCCAGTACTTC. Encoded protein: CASSSRAFQETQYF. The full variable domain, its missing parts supplied by reference TRBV7-9 and TRBJ2-5, is DTGVSQNPRHKITKRGQNVTFRCDPISEHNRLYWYRQTLGQGPEFLTYFQNEAQLEKSRLLSDRFSAERPKGSFSTLEIQRTEQGDSAMYLCASSSRAFQETQYFGPGTRLLVL.

The genes are TRBV19 and TRBJ2-2; 7 bases agree with TRBD2. J was trimmed by 5 bases and V by 5 bases; bases with no gene match: 5. This CDR3 has 14 amino acids. The V gene's germline CDR1 is LNHDA and CDR2 SQIVND (reference sequence). CDR3 in amino acids: CASSGLAVTGELFF. In nucleotides, the CDR3 is TGTGCCAGTAGTGGGCTAGCGGTGACCGGGGAGCTGTTTTTT.

The J gene is TRBJ2-1, the V gene TRBV19, with 12 bases identical to TRBD2. Losses at the gene ends were 2 bases for V and 1 base for J; bases not matched to a gene: 3. This CDR3 spans 17 amino acids. CDR1 and CDR2 (germline): LNHDA, SQIVND (reference sequence). The DNA of the CDR3 is TGTGCCAGTAGTATAACCCTAGCGGGAGGGTCCTACAATGAGCAGTTCTTC. Its translation is CASSITLAGGSYNEQFF.